The source of this TCR beta chain is a study of T cell repertoires in cytomegalovirus infection. Looking at the study overall: Public TCR beta signatures indicated both CMV infection and matching HLA type. Study-level results: The ex vivo response was dominated by HLA-C-restricted CMV-specific TCR beta clonotypes. Summed public TCR beta family frequency identified CMV carriers bearing the relevant HLA.

Concerning this clonotype: Its antigen is as yet unknown.

The CDR3 totals 13 residues. Deletions cut 3 bases from V and 9 bases from J, with 14 bases between. Germline V gene sequence: CDR1 KGHSH, CDR2 LQKENI. TCRdb analysed the reads with MiXCR anew, one entry per CDR3 protein. This sample has around 530,000 distinct CDR3 sequences; about 30% occur once, and the top ten carry roughly 13%. The rearrangement joins TRBV18 to TRBJ1-1; no clear D. This clonotype was sampled from a human donor in good health (CMV status not recorded). Some clones in this sample may be carry-over from other donors' samples. The sample consisted of PBMCs. The CDR3 sequence: CASSPAFPAQAFF. The CDR3 DNA reads TGTGCCAGCTCACCTGCGTTCCCGGCGCAAGCTTTCTTT.